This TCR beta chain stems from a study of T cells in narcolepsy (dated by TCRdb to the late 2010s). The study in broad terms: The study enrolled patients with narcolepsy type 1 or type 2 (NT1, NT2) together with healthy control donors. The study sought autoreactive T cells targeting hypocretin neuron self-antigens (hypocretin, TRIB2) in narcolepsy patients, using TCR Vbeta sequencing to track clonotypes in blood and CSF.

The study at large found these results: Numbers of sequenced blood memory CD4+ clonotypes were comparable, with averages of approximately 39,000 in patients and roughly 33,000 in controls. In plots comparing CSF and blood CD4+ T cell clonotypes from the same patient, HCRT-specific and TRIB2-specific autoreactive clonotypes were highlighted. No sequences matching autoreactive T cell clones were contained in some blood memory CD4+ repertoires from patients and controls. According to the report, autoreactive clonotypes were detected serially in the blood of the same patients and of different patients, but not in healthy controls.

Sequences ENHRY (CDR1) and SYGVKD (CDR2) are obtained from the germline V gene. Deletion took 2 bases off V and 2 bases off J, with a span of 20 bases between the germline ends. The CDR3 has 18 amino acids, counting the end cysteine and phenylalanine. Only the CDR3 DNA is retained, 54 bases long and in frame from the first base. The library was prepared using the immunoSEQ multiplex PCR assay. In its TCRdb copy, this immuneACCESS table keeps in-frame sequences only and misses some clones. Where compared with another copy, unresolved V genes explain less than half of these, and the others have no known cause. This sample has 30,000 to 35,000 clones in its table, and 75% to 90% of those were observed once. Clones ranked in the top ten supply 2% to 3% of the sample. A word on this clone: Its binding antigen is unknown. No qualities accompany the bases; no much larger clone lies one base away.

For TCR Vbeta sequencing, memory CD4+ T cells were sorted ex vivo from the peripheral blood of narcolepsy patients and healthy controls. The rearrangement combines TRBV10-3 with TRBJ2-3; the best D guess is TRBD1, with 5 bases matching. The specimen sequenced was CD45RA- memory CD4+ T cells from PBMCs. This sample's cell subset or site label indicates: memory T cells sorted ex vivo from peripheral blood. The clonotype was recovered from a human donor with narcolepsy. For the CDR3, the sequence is CAISEPAYRRKLTDTQYF. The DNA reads TGTGCCATCAGTGAGCCGGCCTACAGGCGGAAACTCACAGATACGCAGTATTTT.